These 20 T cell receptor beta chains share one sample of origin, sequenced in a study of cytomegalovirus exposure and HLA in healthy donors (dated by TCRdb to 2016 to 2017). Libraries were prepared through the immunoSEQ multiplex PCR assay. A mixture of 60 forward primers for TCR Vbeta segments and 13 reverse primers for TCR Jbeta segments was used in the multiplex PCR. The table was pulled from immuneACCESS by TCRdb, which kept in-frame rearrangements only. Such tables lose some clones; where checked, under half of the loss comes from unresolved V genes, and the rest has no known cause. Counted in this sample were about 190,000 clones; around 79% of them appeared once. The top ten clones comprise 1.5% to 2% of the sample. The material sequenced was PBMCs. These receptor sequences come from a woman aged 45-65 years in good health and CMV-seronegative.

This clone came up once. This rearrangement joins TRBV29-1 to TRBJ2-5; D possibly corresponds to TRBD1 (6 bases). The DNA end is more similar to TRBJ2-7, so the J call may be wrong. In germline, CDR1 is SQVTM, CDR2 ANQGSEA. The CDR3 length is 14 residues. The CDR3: CSVEVRGSSYEQYF. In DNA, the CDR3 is TGCAGCGTTGAGGTCAGGGGAAGCTCCTACGAGCAGTACTTC.

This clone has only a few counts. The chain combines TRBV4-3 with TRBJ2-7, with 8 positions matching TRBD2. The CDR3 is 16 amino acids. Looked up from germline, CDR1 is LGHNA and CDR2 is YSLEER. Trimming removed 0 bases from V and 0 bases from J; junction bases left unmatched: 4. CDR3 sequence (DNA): TGCGCCAGCAGCCAAGAGGTGGCGGGAGGCTCCTACGAGCAGTACTTC. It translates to CASSQEVAGGSYEQYF.

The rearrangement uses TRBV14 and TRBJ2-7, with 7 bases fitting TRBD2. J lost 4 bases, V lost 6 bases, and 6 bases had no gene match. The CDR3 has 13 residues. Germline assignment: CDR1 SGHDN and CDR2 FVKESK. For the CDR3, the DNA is TGTGCCAGCAGGGAGAGCGGGAAGTACGAGCAGTACTTC. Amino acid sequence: CASRESGKYEQYF. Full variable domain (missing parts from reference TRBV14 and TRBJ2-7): EAGVTQFPSHSVIEKGQTVTLRCDPISGHDNLYWYRRVMGKEIKFLLHFVKESKQDESGMPNNRFLAERTGGTYSTLKVQPAELEDSGVYFCASRESGKYEQYFGPGTRLTVT.

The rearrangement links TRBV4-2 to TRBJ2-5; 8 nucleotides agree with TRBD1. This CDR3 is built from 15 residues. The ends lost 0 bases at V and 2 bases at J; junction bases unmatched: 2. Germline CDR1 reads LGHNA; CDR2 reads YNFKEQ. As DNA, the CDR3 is TGTGCCAGCAGCCAAGACAGGGGGCCTCAAGAGACCCAGTACTTC. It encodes CASSQDRGPQETQYF.

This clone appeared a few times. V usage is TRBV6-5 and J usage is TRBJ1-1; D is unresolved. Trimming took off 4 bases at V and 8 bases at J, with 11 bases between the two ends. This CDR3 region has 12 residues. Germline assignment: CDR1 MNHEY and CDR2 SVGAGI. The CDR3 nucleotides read TGTGCCAGCAGTTCATCAGTCTTCGAAGCTTTCTTT. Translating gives CASSSSVFEAFF.

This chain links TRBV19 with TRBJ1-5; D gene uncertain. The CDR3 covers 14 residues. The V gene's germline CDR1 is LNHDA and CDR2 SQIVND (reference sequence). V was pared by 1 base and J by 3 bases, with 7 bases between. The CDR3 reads CASSIAQDNQPQHF. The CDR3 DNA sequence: TGTGCCAGTAGTATAGCGCAGGACAATCAGCCCCAGCATTTT.

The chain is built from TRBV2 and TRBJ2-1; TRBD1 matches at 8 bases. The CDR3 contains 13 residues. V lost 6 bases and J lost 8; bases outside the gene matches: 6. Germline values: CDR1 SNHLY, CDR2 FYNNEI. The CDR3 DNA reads TGTGCCAGCAGCCGGGACAGGTACCATGAGCAGTTCTTC. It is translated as CASSRDRYHEQFF.

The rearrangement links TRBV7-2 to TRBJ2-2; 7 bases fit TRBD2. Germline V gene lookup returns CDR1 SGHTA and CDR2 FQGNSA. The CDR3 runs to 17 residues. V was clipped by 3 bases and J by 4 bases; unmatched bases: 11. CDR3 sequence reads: CASSFPLLAEPTGELFF. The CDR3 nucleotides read TGTGCCAGCAGCTTCCCCCTTCTAGCGGAACCCACCGGGGAGCTGTTTTTT.

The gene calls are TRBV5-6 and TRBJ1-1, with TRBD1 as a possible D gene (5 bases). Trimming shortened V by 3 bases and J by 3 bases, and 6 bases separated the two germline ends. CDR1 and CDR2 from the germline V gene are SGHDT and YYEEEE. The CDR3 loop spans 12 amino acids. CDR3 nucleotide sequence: TGTGCCAGCAGCTGGGGGGACACTGAAGCTTTCTTT. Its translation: CASSWGDTEAFF.

CDR3 residues: CASSLTGGAGYTF. The DNA of the CDR3 is TGCGCCAGCAGCTTGACAGGGGGCGCGGGCTACACCTTC. This chain joins TRBV5-1 and TRBJ1-2; the match to TRBD1 covers 9 bases. V lost 1 base to trimming and J lost 8 bases; unmatched junction nucleotides: 3. This CDR3 comprises 13 residues. The germline CDR1 and CDR2 sequences are SGHRS and YFSETQ.

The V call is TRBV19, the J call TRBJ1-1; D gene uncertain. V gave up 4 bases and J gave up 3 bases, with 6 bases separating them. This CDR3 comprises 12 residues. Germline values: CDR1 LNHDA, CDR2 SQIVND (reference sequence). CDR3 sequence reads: CASSKHYTEAFF. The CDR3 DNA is TGTGCCAGTAGTAAACATTACACTGAAGCTTTCTTT.

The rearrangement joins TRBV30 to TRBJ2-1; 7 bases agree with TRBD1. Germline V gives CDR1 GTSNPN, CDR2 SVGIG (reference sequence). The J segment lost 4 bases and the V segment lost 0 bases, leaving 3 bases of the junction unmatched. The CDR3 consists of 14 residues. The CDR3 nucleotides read TGTGCCTGGAGTGTTGGACAGGCTTACAATGAGCAGTTCTTC. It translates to CAWSVGQAYNEQFF.

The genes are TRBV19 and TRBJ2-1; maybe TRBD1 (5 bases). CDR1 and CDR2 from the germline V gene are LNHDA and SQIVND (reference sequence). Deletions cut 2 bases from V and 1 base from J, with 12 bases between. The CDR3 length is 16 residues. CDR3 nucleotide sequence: TGTGCCAGTAGTATAATGACAAGGGGTTCCTACAATGAGCAGTTCTTC. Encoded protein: CASSIMTRGSYNEQFF.

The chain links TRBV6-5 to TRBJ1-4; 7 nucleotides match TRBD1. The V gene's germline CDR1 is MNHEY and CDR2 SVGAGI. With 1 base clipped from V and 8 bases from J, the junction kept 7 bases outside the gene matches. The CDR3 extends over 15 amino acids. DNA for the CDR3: TGTGCCAGCAGTTACTTAAGGGGGCAGTGGGAAAAACTGTTTTTT. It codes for CASSYLRGQWEKLFF.

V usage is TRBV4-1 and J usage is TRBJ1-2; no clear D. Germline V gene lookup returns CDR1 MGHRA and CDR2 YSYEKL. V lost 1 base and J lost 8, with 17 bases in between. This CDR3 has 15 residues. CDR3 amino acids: CASSQGARRSAGYTF. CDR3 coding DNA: TGCGCCAGCAGCCAAGGAGCCCGGAGGTCGGCCGGCTACACCTTC.

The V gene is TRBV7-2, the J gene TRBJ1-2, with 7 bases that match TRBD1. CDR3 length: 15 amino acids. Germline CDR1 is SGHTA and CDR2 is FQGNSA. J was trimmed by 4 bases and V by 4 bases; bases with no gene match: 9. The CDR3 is CASSSGQEHRYGYTF. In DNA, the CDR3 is TGTGCCAGCAGCTCCGGACAGGAACATCGCTATGGCTACACCTTC.

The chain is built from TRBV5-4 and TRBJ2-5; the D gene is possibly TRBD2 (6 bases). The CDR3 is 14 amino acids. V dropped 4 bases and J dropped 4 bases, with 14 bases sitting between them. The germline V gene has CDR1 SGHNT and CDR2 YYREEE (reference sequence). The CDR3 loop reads CASSRRPGGETQYF. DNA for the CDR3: TGTGCCAGCAGCCGACGACCCGGGGGAGAGACCCAGTACTTC. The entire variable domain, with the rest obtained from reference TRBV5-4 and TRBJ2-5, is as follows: ETGVTQSPTHLIKTRGQQVTLRCSSQSGHNTVSWYQQALGQGPQFIFQYYREEENGRGNFPPRFSGLQFPNYSSELNVNALELDDSALYLCASSRRPGGETQYFGPGTRLLVL.

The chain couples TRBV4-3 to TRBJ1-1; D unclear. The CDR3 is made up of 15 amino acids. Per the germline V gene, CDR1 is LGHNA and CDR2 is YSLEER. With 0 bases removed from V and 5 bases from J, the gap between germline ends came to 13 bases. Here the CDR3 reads CASSQDPGGRTEAFF. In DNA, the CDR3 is TGCGCCAGCAGCCAAGATCCGGGAGGACGGACTGAAGCTTTCTTT.

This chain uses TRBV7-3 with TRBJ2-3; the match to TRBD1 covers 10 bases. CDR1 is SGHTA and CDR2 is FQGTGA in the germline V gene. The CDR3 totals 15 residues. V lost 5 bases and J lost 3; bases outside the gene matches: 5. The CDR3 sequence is CASSQDRGGTDTQYF. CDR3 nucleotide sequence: TGTGCCAGCAGCCAGGACAGGGGGGGGACAGATACGCAGTATTTT.

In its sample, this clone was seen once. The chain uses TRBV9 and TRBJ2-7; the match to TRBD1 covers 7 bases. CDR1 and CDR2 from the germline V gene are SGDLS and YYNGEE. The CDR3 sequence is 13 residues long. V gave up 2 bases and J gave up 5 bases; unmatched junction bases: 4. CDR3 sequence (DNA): TGTGCCAGCAGCGTGAGGGGGCACCACGAGCAGTACTTC. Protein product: CASSVRGHHEQYF.